These 32 T cell receptor beta chains originate from one sample sequenced in a study of cytomegalovirus exposure and HLA in healthy donors (dated by TCRdb to about 2017). The library was obtained by the immunoSEQ multiplex PCR assay. This is the immuneACCESS table as TCRdb keeps it, with only in-frame sequences that have V and J called. A part of the clones is gone; compared with another copy, unresolved V genes explain less than half, and the rest is unexplained. The table for this sample lists roughly 200,000 clones; approximately 84% of them were counted only once. The ten largest clones add up to 2.5% to 3.5% of the sample. The sequenced sample was PBMCs. These receptors all come from a woman aged 18-30 years in good health and CMV-seropositive.

The chain recombines TRBV7-2 with TRBJ2-1; TRBD1 might be the D (6 bases). Trimming shortened V by 3 bases and J by 4 bases, and 10 bases separated the two germline ends. CDR3 length: 14 amino acids. Germline V gene sequence: CDR1 SGHTA, CDR2 FQGNSA. The CDR3 sequence is CASSFRDTYNEQFF. As DNA, the CDR3 is TGTGCCAGCAGCTTCCGGGACACTTACAATGAGCAGTTCTTC.

This chain joins TRBV6-1 and TRBJ2-3; perhaps TRBD1 as D (5 bases). Germline CDR1 reads MNHNS; CDR2 reads SASEGT. The ends were cut back, 8 bases at V and 3 bases at J, with 15 bases in the middle. The CDR3 is 14 amino acids. The CDR3: CASGATGLTDTQYF. The CDR3 DNA reads TGTGCCAGCGGAGCAACAGGTTTGACAGATACGCAGTATTTT.

The chain carries TRBV9 and TRBJ1-1; D gene uncertain. CDR1 and CDR2 (germline): SGDLS, YYNGEE. The CDR3 is 15 residues long. V lost 0 bases to trimming and J lost 0 bases, with 9 bases between them. CDR3 bases: TGTGCCAGCAGCGTAGGTCCGGGGATGAACACTGAAGCTTTCTTT. Protein: CASSVGPGMNTEAFF.

This chain uses TRBV23-1 with TRBJ1-2, with TRBD1 matching over 10 bases. TRBV23-1 is an ORF; its function is uncertain. V lost 6 bases to trimming and J lost 5 bases; unmatched junction nucleotides: 9. This CDR3 spans 15 amino acids. CDR3 nucleotides: TGCGCCAGCAGCCTCGGCGCGGGACAGGGGTATGGCTACACCTTC. Translation gives CASSLGAGQGYGYTF.

This chain connects TRBV2 to TRBJ2-5, with a possible D match to TRBD1 (5 bases). The germline CDR1 and CDR2 sequences are SNHLY and FYNNEI. V was cut by 7 bases and J by 3 bases, with 18 bases left in between. This CDR3 comprises 15 residues. CDR3 DNA sequence: TGTGCCAGCACACGAGGTATTTCGGACAAAGAGACCCAGTACTTC. Its translation is CASTRGISDKETQYF.

The rearrangement uses TRBV7-8 and TRBJ2-5; no definite D call. This CDR3 region has 13 residues. Germline V gene lookup returns CDR1 SGHVS and CDR2 FQNEAQ. Trimming removed 1 base at V and 4 bases at J, with 7 bases between. CDR3 nucleotides: TGTGCCAGCAGCTTAGATCTCGTAGAGACCCAGTACTTC. It yields the protein CASSLDLVETQYF.

The V call is TRBV7-9, the J call TRBJ2-7; a weak D match, TRBD2 (6 bases). V was clipped by 5 bases and J by 0 bases, with 17 bases between them. The CDR3 consists of 16 residues. Germline assignment: CDR1 SEHNR and CDR2 FQNEAQ (reference sequence). The CDR3 DNA reads TGTGCCAGCAGCGCTGGGGGGAAAGGTAGCTCCTACGAGCAGTACTTC. It translates to CASSAGGKGSSYEQYF.

This sequence joins TRBV9 and TRBJ2-7, with a weak D call TRBD2 (5 bases). The V gene's germline CDR1 is SGDLS and CDR2 YYNGEE. V was clipped by 0 bases and J by 2 bases, with 15 bases between them. This CDR3 is built from 16 residues. DNA for the CDR3: TGTGCCAGCAGCGTAGCCGGGAATGGTCCCCCCTACGAGCAGTACTTC. It codes for CASSVAGNGPPYEQYF.

The rearrangement uses TRBV7-2 and TRBJ1-4; D perhaps matches TRBD1 (6 bases). V was cut by 1 base and J by 3 bases, with 12 bases left in between. From germline, CDR1 is SGHTA and CDR2 FQGNSA. The CDR3 loop spans 16 amino acids. The CDR3 DNA reads TGTGCCAGCAGCTTAGGGACCGGGACATCTAATGAAAAACTGTTTTTT. Its protein product is CASSLGTGTSNEKLFF.

The rearrangement joins TRBV9 to TRBJ2-5, with D possibly being TRBD2 (7 bases). Per germline, CDR1 SGDLS and CDR2 YYNGEE. Trimming cost V 3 bases and J 11 bases, with 11 bases left between them. The CDR3 sequence is 11 residues long. The CDR3 here is CASSEGGSQYF. The CDR3 DNA sequence: TGTGCCAGCAGCGAGGGGGGGTCACAGTACTTC.

CDR3 residues: CASSLETYNEQFF. The CDR3 nucleotides are TGTGCCAGCAGCTTAGAAACATACAATGAGCAGTTCTTC. The chain uses TRBV7-9 and TRBJ2-1, with unresolved D. The CDR3 has 13 residues. Germline V gives CDR1 SEHNR, CDR2 FQNEAQ (reference sequence). The ends were cut back, 1 base at V and 4 bases at J, with 5 bases in the middle.

The chain recombines TRBV27 with TRBJ1-2; 7 bases are shared with TRBD1. The germline gives CDR1 MNHEY, CDR2 SMNVEV (reference sequence). This CDR3 contains 12 residues. V dropped 2 bases and J dropped 8; count of bases not matched to a gene: 2. The CDR3 DNA sequence: TGTGCCAGCAGTTTAACAGGGGAAGGCTACACCTTC. Its translation is CASSLTGEGYTF.

This clone was found a few times. The chain couples TRBV27 to TRBJ2-1; D gene uncertain. V was clipped by 1 base and J by 0 bases, with 10 bases between them. CDR1 and CDR2 from the germline V gene are MNHEY and SMNVEV (reference sequence). The CDR3 has 16 residues. CDR3 sequence (DNA): TGTGCCAGCAGTTTATTGTCCAGAAGCTCCTACAATGAGCAGTTCTTC. Its translation: CASSLLSRSSYNEQFF.

The chain uses TRBV6-1 and TRBJ1-2, with a tentative D call TRBD1 (5 bases). With 6 bases removed from V and 8 bases from J, the gap between germline ends came to 16 bases. This CDR3 spans 13 amino acids. Germline lookup yields CDR1 MNHNS and CDR2 SASEGT. CDR3 region: CASSVRGGWGYTF. The CDR3 coding sequence is TGTGCCAGCAGCGTTCGGGGGGGTTGGGGCTACACCTTC.

The chain couples TRBV6-6 to TRBJ2-2, with no clear D. The CDR3 loop spans 14 amino acids. Germline assignment: CDR1 MNHNY and CDR2 SVGAGI (reference sequence). Trimming stripped 2 bases from V and 3 bases from J, with 7 bases between. CDR3 DNA: TGTGCCAGCAGTTACGGTCAGGACACCGGGGAGCTGTTTTTT. Its translation is CASSYGQDTGELFF.

The rearrangement joins TRBV5-1 to TRBJ1-1; tentatively, D is TRBD1 (5 bases). Trimming cost V 6 bases and J 4 bases, with 19 bases left between them. Germline V gene lookup returns CDR1 SGHRS and CDR2 YFSETQ. The CDR3 consists of 15 residues. CDR3 DNA: TGCGCCAGCATGACCGGGGACGCCGGGGGCACTGAAGCTTTCTTT. It codes for CASMTGDAGGTEAFF.

The CDR3 region has the DNA TGTGCCAGCAGCCGAGACAGGGTTTCTGGAAACACCATATATTTT. Translated, it gives CASSRDRVSGNTIYF. The chain is built from TRBV28 and TRBJ1-3; 7 nucleotides agree with TRBD1. The CDR3 contains 15 residues. Losses at the gene ends were 6 bases for V and 1 base for J; bases not matched to a gene: 6. In germline, CDR1 is MDHEN, CDR2 SYDVKM.

This clone was detected only a few times. The chain recombines TRBV6-1 with TRBJ2-2, with D uncertain. Germline V gene data show CDR1 as MNHNS and CDR2 as SASEGT. V was pared by 10 bases and J by 4 bases, with 10 bases between. This CDR3 has 12 amino acids. Written as DNA, the CDR3 is TGTGCCACTACGCTAGGCACCGGGGAGCTGTTTTTT. Protein: CATTLGTGELFF.

The chain joins TRBV7-9 to TRBJ1-1; the D is unclear. V dropped 5 bases and J dropped 1 base, with 11 bases sitting between them. Germline V CDR1 and CDR2: SEHNR, FQNEAQ (reference sequence). CDR3 size: 14 residues. The CDR3 here is CASSPFGENTEAFF. CDR3 bases: TGTGCCAGCAGCCCCTTCGGGGAGAACACTGAAGCTTTCTTT.

This clone has more than one count but fewer than ten. The chain uses TRBV29-1 and TRBJ1-1; D remains unclear. CDR3 size: 9 residues. Germline values: CDR1 SQVTM, CDR2 ANQGSEA. Trimming cost V 4 bases and J 11 bases, with 8 bases left between them. The CDR3 nucleotides are TGCAGCGTTGGTGAGTGGGCTTTCTTT. Translated: CSVGEWAFF. Full variable domain (rest looked up from reference TRBV29-1 and TRBJ1-1): SAVISQKPSRDICQRGTSLTIQCQVDSQVTMMFWYRQQPGQSLTLIATANQGSEATYESGFVIDKFPISRPNLTFSTLTVSNMSPEDSSIYLCSVGEWAFFGQGTRLTVV.

This chain connects TRBV10-1 to TRBJ1-5, with D perhaps TRBD1 (6 bases). Trimming stripped 9 bases from V and 2 bases from J, with 11 bases between. CDR1 and CDR2 from the germline V gene are WNHNN and SYGVQD (reference sequence). The CDR3 consists of 13 residues. In nucleotides, the CDR3 is TGCGCCAGACTCAGGGGTGGCAATCAGCCCCAGCATTTT. This translates into CARLRGGNQPQHF.

Points on this clone: This sample includes further DNA sequences coding for the same CDR3. This chain joins TRBV5-1 and TRBJ1-2; tentative D call: TRBD1 (5 bases). V lost 2 bases and J lost 4, with 6 bases in between. This CDR3 spans 12 amino acids. The germline gives CDR1 SGHRS, CDR2 YFSETQ. The CDR3 protein is CASSLDSYGYTF. CDR3 in DNA: TGCGCCAGCAGCTTAGACAGCTATGGCTACACCTTC.

The chain recombines TRBV7-9 with TRBJ2-2; the D gene is possibly TRBD1 (5 bases). CDR1 and CDR2 (germline): SEHNR, FQNEAQ (reference sequence). This CDR3 is 13 amino acids long. V was trimmed by 5 bases and J by 4 bases, leaving 8 bases between them. The CDR3 DNA is TGTGCCAGCAGCAGCAGGGCCACCGGGGAGCTGTTTTTT. Translation: CASSSRATGELFF.

The rearrangement links TRBV9 to TRBJ2-5; a possible D gene is TRBD2 (5 bases). The CDR3 contains 14 residues. Germline V gives CDR1 SGDLS, CDR2 YYNGEE. V lost 0 bases and J 4 bases, leaving 10 bases between the germline ends. In DNA, the CDR3 is TGTGCCAGCAGCGTAGACGCTAGCATAGAGACCCAGTACTTC. Amino acids: CASSVDASIETQYF.

The chain carries TRBV2 and TRBJ2-3; tentative D call: TRBD2 (5 bases). CDR1 is SNHLY, CDR2 FYNNEI, per germline. There are 15 residues in the CDR3. The V and J ends lost 3 bases and 2 bases respectively, with 12 bases between them. The CDR3 region has the DNA TGTGCCAGCAGTGAGCTGCCTAGCCTCACAGATACGCAGTATTTT. It yields the protein CASSELPSLTDTQYF.

The count of this clone is one. The V gene is TRBV5-1, the J gene TRBJ2-6; 7 nucleotides align to TRBD1. The CDR3 has 16 amino acids. V dropped 0 bases and J dropped 4; count of bases not matched to a gene: 4. Germline CDR1 and CDR2: SGHRS and YFSETQ. The CDR3 region has the DNA TGCGCCAGCAGCTTGGGGGACAGACCCGGGGCCAACGTCCTGACTTTC. Residues: CASSLGDRPGANVLTF. The variable domain in full, with the rest retrieved from reference TRBV5-1 and TRBJ2-6, is KAGVTQTPRYLIKTRGQQVTLSCSPISGHRSVSWYQQTPGQGLQFLFEYFSETQRNKGNFPGRFSGRQFSNSRSEMNVSTLELGDSALYLCASSLGDRPGANVLTFGAGSRLTVL.

The rearrangement links TRBV7-2 to TRBJ2-7; D is undetermined. Germline CDR1 and CDR2: SGHTA and FQGNSA. The CDR3 totals 13 residues. V lost 3 bases and J lost 4, with 10 bases in between. This CDR3 reads CASSFPPTYEQYF. CDR3 bases: TGTGCCAGCAGCTTCCCCCCTACGTACGAGCAGTACTTC.

The chain joins TRBV28 to TRBJ1-2, with TRBD1 as a possible D gene (5 bases). The germline gives CDR1 MDHEN, CDR2 SYDVKM. The CDR3 is 15 amino acids. The germline V and J ends were trimmed by 3 bases and 4 bases, with 15 bases remaining between them. For the CDR3, the DNA is TGTGCCAGCAGTTTTCAGGGTTCTACCCCCTATGGCTACACCTTC. Its protein product is CASSFQGSTPYGYTF.

The rearrangement joins TRBV7-3 to TRBJ1-6, with 7 bases lining up with TRBD1. The CDR3 is made up of 14 amino acids. The ends lost 3 bases at V and 7 bases at J; junction bases unmatched: 3. The V gene's germline CDR1 is SGHTA and CDR2 FQGTGA. This CDR3 reads CASSLTGFNSPLHF. The CDR3, as DNA: TGTGCCAGCAGCTTGACAGGGTTCAATTCACCCCTCCACTTT.

The V gene is TRBV4-1, the J gene TRBJ2-3; D possibly corresponds to TRBD2 (7 bases). The CDR3 extends over 16 amino acids. V gave up 7 bases and J gave up 2 bases, with 19 bases separating them. Germline CDR1 is MGHRA and CDR2 is YSYEKL. The CDR3: CASTIRGAGATDTQYF. DNA for the CDR3: TGCGCCAGCACCATAAGGGGGGCGGGGGCCACAGATACGCAGTATTTT.

The chain has TRBV19 and TRBJ2-2; D unresolved. The CDR3 length is 13 residues. Germline CDR1 is LNHDA and CDR2 is SQIVND (reference sequence). V was pared by 6 bases and J by 5 bases, with 10 bases between. CDR3 DNA: TGTGCCAGTAGCTCTACCTGGACCGGGGAGCTGTTTTTT. Translation: CASSSTWTGELFF.

This clone was found once. In DNA form, the CDR3 reads TGCGCCAGCAGCCCGGGACTAGCGGGGGGGCCGTACAATGAGCAGTTCTTC. This sequence encodes CASSPGLAGGPYNEQFF. The genes are TRBV5-1 and TRBJ2-1, with 16 bases fitting TRBD2. CDR1 is SGHRS and CDR2 is YFSETQ in the germline V gene. J was trimmed by 4 bases and V by 4 bases; bases with no gene match: 5. The CDR3 consists of 17 residues.